The rows below give T cell receptor beta chains drawn from one sample of a study of T cells in Graves' hyperthyroidism and ophthalmopathy. TCRdb reprocessed the multiplex PCR reads via MiXCR and lists one record per CDR3 protein. The sample has hundreds of thousands of distinct CDR3 sequences, around 14% seen once. Input material: blood. Every receptor here comes from a woman aged 18-29 years with Graves' hyperthyroidism. Each CDR3 is given with its conserved first and last residue. A D gene is named only where the DNA matches it firmly. Clone size is shown for a subset of rows, as once, few, many or a class of expanded clone.

d_call	j_call	clone_size	v_call	cdr3_aa	cdr3_nt
.	TRBJ1-6	few	TRBV5-5	CASSSDPTGYSPLHF	TGTGCCAGCAGCTCCGACCCGACAGGTTATTCACCCCTCCACTTT
.	TRBJ2-5	few	TRBV7-9	CASSSRLNWGRETQYF	TGTGCCAGCAGCTCCAGGTTGAATTGGGGTCGGGAGACCCAGTACTTC
.	TRBJ2-2	many	TRBV12-3/TRBV12-4	CASSFLANTGELFF	TGTGCCAGCAGTTTTTTGGCGAACACCGGGGAGCTGTTTTTT
.	TRBJ2-6	.	TRBV7-2	CASSLGFGRVWSGANVLTF	TGTGCCAGCAGCTTAGGTTTTGGCAGGGTTTGGTCTGGGGCCAACGTCCTGACTTTC
.	TRBJ2-7	many	TRBV27	CASSLAGTIGEQYF	TGTGCCAGCAGTCTCGCAGGGACAATTGGCGAGCAGTACTTC
.	TRBJ1-1	many	TRBV3-1	CASSQYGRMSTEAFF	TGTGCCAGCAGCCAATACGGGCGAATGAGCACTGAAGCTTTCTTT
.	TRBJ1-3	.	TRBV27	CASSSSGAGNTIYF	TGTGCCAGCAGTTCCTCGGGCGCTGGAAACACCATATATTTT
TRBD1	TRBJ1-2	few	TRBV12-3/TRBV12-4	CASSQDRAAYGYTF	TGTGCCAGCAGCCAAGACAGGGCTGCCTATGGCTACACCTTC
TRBD1	TRBJ1-2	few	TRBV7-8	CASSLRGQGAGYTF	TGTGCCAGCAGCTTAAGAGGACAGGGGGCCGGCTACACCTTC
.	TRBJ1-2	many	TRBV12-3/TRBV12-4	CASSFLGARGYTF	TGTGCCAGCAGTTTTTTAGGGGCGCGTGGCTACACCTTC
TRBD1	TRBJ1-1	.	TRBV30	CAWSLPGQGYTEAFF	TGTGCCTGGTCCCTTCCAGGACAGGGATACACTGAAGCTTTCTTT
.	TRBJ2-1	many	TRBV7-2	CASSYRRDYNEQSF	TGTGCCAGCAGCTACAGACGGGATTACAATGAGCAGTCCTTC
.	TRBJ2-2	.	TRBV29-1	CSVARGDGGELFF	TGCAGCGTTGCCAGGGGGGACGGCGGGGAGCTGTTTTTT
.	TRBJ1-1	few	TRBV7-3	CASSHRQVRTEAFF	TGTGCCAGCAGCCACCGGCAGGTTCGCACTGAAGCTTTCTTT